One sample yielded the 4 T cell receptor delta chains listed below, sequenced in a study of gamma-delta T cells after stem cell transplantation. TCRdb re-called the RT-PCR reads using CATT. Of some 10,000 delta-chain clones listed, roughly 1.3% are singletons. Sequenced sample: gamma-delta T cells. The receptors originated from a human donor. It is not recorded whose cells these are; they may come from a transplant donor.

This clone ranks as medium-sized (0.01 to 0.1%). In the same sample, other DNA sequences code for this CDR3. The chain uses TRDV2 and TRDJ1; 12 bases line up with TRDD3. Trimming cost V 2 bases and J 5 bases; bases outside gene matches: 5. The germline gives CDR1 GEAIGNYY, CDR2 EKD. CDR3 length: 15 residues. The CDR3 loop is CACDRLGDTRDKLIF. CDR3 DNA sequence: TGTGCCTGTGACAGACTGGGGGATACACGGGATAAACTCATCTTT.

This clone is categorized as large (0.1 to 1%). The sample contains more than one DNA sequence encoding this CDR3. The CDR3 region is CACDTLGELTAQLFF. Written as DNA, the CDR3 is TGTGCCTGTGACACCCTGGGAGAGTTGACAGCACAACTCTTCTTT. The rearrangement links TRDV2 to TRDJ2; D is perhaps TRDD3 (5 bases). Trimming stripped 0 bases from V and 2 bases from J, with 9 bases between. The CDR3 totals 15 residues. CDR1 is GEAIGNYY and CDR2 is EKD in the germline V gene.

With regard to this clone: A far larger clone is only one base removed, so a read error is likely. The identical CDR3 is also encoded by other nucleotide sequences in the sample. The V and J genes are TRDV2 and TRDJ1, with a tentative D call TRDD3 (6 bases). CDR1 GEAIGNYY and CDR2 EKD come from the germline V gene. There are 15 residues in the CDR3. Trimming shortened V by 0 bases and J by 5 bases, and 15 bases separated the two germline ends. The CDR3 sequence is CACDTAGDSRDKLIF. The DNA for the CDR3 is TGTGCCTGTGACACCGCCGGGGATTCTAGGGATAAACTCATCTTT.

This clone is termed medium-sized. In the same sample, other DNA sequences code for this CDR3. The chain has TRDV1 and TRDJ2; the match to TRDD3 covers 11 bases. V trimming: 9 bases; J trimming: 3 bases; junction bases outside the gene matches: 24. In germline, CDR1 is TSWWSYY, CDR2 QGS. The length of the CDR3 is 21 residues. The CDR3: CALHVPHRRVGDTRLTAQLFF. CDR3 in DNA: TGTGCTCTCCACGTTCCTCACAGGCGAGTGGGGGATACGCGTCTGACAGCACAACTCTTCTTT.